The sequence of this TCR beta chain was determined in a study of Ad26.COV2.S vaccination and SARS-CoV-2 variants. The overall study: Donor joined the COV1001 Ad26.COV2.S trial arm. Administration of Ad26.COV2.S was intramuscular, either once or twice 56 days apart. Study-level results: Reported findings describe substantial breadth in spike-specific CD8+ and CD4+ T cell responses following vaccination.

Specified treatment: 15 to 20 received Ad26.COV2.S at low or high dose, single or two shots; several received placebo; per-sample allocation not given. Material that was analyzed had been drawn on day 63 after the first vaccine or placebo injection. SARS-CoV-2 spike from the Wuhan strain was encoded by the vaccine, an Ad26 vector. V dropped 4 bases and J dropped 5 bases, with 3 bases sitting between them. The CDR3 is made up of 10 amino acids. The germline gives CDR1 LNHDA, CDR2 SQIVND (reference sequence). A single count supports this clone. Its antigen is not known. Libraries were prepared by immunoSEQ multiplex PCR; TCRdb keeps only in-frame clonotypes and omits some of them. The sample comprises over 450,000 clones, 89% of which are singletons, and 1.7% rests with the top ten.

V is TRBV19 and J is TRBJ2-7; D not certain. This specimen consisted of peripheral blood, obtained in a trial of Ad26.COV2.S vaccine versus placebo. The TCR sequence derives from a person between 18 and 59 years old who received the Ad26.COV2.S COVID-19 vaccine or a placebo. In DNA form, the CDR3 reads TGTGCCAGTAGTAATGACGAGCAGTACTTC. It translates to CASSNDEQYF.